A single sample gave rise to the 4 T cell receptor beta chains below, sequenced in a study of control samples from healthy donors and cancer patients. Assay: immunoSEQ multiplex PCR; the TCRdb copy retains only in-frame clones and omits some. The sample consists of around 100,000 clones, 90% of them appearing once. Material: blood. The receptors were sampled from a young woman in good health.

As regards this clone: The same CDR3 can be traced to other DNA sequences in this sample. The CDR3 region is CASSLGTGGRQETQYF. The CDR3 DNA follows: TGCGCCAGCAGCCTAGGGACAGGGGGGCGGCAAGAGACCCAGTACTTC. The rearrangement joins TRBV5-1 to TRBJ2-5, with TRBD1 identical over 11 bases. With V trimmed by 4 bases and J by 2 bases, 7 bases remained unmatched. Germline assignment: CDR1 SGHRS and CDR2 YFSETQ. The CDR3 spans 16 residues.

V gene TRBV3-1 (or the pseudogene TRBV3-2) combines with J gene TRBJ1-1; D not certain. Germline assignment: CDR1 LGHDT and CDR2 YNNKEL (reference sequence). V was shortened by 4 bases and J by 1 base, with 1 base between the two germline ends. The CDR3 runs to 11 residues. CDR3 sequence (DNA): TGTGCCAGCAGCCGGAACACTGAAGCTTTCTTT. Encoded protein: CASSRNTEAFF.

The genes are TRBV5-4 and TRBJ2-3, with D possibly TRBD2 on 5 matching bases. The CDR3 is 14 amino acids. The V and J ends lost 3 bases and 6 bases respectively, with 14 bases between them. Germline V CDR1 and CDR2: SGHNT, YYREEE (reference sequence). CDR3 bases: TGTGCCAGCAGCTCGATTAGCGTGAAGGATACGCAGTATTTT. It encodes CASSSISVKDTQYF.

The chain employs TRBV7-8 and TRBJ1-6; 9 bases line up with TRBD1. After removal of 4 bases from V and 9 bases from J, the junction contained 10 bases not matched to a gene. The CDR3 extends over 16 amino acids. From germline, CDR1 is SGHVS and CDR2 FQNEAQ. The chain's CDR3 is CASSSPHRDRASPLHF. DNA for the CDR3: TGTGCCAGCAGCTCACCTCACAGGGACAGGGCTTCACCCCTCCACTTT.